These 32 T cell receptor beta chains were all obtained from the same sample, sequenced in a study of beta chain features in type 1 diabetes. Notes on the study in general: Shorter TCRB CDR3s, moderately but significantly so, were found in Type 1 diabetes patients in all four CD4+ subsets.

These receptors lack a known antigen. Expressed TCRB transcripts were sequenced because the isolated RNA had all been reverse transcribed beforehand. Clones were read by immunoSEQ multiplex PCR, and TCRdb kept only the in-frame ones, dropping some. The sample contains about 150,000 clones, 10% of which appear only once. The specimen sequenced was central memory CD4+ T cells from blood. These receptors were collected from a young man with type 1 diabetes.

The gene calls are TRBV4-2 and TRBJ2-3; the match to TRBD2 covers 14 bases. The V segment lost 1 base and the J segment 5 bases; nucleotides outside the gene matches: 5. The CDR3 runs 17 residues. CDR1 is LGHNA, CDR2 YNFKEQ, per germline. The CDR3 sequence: CASSQGSGLAGEDTQYF. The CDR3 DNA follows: TGTGCCAGCAGCCAAGGCTCGGGACTAGCGGGAGAAGATACGCAGTATTTT.

The CDR3 region has the DNA TGTGCCAGCTCACCACCGAGCCAAGAGACCCAGTACTTC. Its translation is CASSPPSQETQYF. V gene TRBV18 combines with J gene TRBJ2-5; D call uncertain. CDR1 KGHSH and CDR2 LQKENI come from the germline V gene. This CDR3 is built from 13 residues. V gave up 0 bases and J gave up 1 base, with 3 bases separating them.

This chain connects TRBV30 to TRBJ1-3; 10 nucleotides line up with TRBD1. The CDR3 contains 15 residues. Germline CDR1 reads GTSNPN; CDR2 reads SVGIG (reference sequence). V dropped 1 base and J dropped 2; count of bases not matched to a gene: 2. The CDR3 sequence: CAWSGGTGAGNTIYF. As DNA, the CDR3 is TGTGCCTGGAGTGGAGGGACAGGGGCTGGAAACACCATATATTTT.

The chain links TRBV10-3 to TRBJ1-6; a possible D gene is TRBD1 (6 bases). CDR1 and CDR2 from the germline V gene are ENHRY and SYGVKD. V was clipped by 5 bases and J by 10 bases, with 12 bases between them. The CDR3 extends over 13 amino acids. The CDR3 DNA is TGTGCCATCAGTACCCGGGACACGTCACCCCTCCACTTT. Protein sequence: CAISTRDTSPLHF.

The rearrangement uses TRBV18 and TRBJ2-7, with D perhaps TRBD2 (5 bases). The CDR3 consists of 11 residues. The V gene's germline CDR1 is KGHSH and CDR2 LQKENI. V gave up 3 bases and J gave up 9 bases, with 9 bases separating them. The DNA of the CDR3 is TGTGCCAGCTCACCCGGCCGGGGGCAGTACTTC. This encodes CASSPGRGQYF.

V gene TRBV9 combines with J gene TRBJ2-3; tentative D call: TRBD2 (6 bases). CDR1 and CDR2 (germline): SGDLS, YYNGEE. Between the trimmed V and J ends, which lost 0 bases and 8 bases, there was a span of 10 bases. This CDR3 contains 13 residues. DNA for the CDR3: TGTGCCAGCAGCGTAGCGGGGGAGATTACGCAGTATTTT. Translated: CASSVAGEITQYF.

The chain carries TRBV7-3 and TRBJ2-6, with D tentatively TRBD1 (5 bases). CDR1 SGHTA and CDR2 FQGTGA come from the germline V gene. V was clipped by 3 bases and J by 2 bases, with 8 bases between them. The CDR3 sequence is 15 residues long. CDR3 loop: CASSFSGTGANVLTF. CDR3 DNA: TGTGCCAGCAGCTTTTCAGGGACTGGGGCCAACGTCCTGACTTTC. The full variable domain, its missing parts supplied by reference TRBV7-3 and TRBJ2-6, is GAGVSQTPSNKVTEKGKYVELRCDPISGHTALYWYRQSLGQGPEFLIYFQGTGAADDSGLPNDRFFAVRPEGSVSTLKIQRTERGDSAVYLCASSFSGTGANVLTFGAGSRLTVL.

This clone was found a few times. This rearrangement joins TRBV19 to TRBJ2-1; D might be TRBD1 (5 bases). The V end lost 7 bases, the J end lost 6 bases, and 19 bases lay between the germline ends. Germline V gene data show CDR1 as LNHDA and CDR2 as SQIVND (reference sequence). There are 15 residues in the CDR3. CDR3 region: CASKRGTVDGNEQFF. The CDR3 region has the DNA TGTGCCAGTAAAAGGGGTACGGTCGATGGCAATGAGCAGTTCTTC.

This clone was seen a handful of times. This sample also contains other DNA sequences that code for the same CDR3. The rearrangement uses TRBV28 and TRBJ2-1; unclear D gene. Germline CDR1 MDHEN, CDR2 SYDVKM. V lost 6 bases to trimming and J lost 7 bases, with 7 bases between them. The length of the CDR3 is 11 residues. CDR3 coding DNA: TGTGCCAGCAGCAACTATAATGAGCAGTTCTTC. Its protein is CASSNYNEQFF. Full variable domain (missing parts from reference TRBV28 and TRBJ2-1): DVKVTQSSRYLVKRTGEKVFLECVQDMDHENMFWYRQDPGLGLRLIYFSYDVKMKEKGDIPEGYSVSREKKERFSLILESASTNQTSMYLCASSNYNEQFFGPGTRLTVL.

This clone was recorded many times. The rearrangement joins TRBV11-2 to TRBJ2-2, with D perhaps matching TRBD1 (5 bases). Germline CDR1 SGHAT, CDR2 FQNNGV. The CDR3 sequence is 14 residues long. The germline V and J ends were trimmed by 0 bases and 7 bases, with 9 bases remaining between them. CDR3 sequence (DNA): TGTGCCAGCAGCTTAGAAAGGGGTGGCGGGGAGCTGTTTTTT. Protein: CASSLERGGGELFF.

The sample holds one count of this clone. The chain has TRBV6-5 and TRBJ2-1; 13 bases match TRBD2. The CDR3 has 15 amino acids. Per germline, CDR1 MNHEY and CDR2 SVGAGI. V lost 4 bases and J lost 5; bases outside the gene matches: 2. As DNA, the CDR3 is TGTGCCAGCAGTTTCGGACTAGCGGGAGACAATGAGCAGTTCTTC. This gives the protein CASSFGLAGDNEQFF.

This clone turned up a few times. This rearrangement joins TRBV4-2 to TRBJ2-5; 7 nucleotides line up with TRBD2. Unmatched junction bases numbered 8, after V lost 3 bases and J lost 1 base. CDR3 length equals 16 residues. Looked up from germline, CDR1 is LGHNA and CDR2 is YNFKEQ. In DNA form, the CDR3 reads TGTGCCAGCAGCCAGGGGGGAGGGAACACCCAAGAGACCCAGTACTTC. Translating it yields CASSQGGGNTQETQYF.

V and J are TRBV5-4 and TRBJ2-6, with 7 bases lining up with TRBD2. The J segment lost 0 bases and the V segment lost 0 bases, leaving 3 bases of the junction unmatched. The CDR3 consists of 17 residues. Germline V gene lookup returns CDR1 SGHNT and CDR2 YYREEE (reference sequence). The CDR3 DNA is TGTGCCAGCAGCTTGGAAGCGGGGCTCTCTGGGGCCAACGTCCTGACTTTC. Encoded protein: CASSLEAGLSGANVLTF. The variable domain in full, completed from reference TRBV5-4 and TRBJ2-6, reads ETGVTQSPTHLIKTRGQQVTLRCSSQSGHNTVSWYQQALGQGPQFIFQYYREEENGRGNFPPRFSGLQFPNYSSELNVNALELDDSALYLCASSLEAGLSGANVLTFGAGSRLTVL.

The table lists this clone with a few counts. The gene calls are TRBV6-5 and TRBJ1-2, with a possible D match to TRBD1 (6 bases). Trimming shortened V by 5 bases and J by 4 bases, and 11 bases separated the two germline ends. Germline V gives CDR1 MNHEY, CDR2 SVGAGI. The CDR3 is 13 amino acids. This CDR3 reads CASSQDSRYGYTF. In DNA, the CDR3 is TGTGCCAGCAGTCAGGACAGTCGCTATGGCTACACCTTC.

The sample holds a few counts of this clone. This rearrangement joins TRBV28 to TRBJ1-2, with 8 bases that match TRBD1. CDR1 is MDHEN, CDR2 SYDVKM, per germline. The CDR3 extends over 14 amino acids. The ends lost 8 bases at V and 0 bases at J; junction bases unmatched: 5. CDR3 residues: CASLLGQANYGYTF. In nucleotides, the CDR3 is TGTGCCAGCCTCTTGGGACAGGCTAACTATGGCTACACCTTC.

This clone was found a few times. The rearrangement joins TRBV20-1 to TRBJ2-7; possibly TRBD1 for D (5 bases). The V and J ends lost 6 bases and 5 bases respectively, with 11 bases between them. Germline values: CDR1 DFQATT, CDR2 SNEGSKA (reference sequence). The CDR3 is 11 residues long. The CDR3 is CSAIIRDEQYF. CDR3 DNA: TGCAGTGCCATCATCAGGGACGAGCAGTACTTC.

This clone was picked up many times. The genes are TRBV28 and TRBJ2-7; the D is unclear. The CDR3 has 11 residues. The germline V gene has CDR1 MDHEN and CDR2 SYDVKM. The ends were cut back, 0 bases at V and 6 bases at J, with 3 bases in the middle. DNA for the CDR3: TGTGCCAGCAGTTTATGGCGCGAGCAGTACTTC. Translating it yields CASSLWREQYF.

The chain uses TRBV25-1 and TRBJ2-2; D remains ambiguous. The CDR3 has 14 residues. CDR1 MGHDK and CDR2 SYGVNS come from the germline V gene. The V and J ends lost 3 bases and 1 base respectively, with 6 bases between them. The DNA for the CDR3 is TGTGCCAGCAGTGACCCAGTGAACACCGGGGAGCTGTTTTTT. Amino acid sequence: CASSDPVNTGELFF.

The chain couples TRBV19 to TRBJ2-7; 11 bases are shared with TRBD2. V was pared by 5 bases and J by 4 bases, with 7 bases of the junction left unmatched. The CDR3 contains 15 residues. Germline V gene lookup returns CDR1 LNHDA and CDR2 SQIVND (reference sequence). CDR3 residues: CASSRTSGSAYEQYF. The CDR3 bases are TGTGCCAGTAGTCGAACTAGCGGGAGTGCGTACGAGCAGTACTTC.

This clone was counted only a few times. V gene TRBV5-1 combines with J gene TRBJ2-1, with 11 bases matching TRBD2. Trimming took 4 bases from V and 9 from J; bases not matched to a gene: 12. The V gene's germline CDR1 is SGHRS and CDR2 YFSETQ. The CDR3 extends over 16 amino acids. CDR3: CASSPGWGTSGSEQFF. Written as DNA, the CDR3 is TGCGCCAGCAGCCCCGGGTGGGGCACTAGCGGGAGTGAGCAGTTCTTC. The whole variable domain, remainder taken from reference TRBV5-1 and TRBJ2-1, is KAGVTQTPRYLIKTRGQQVTLSCSPISGHRSVSWYQQTPGQGLQFLFEYFSETQRNKGNFPGRFSGRQFSNSRSEMNVSTLELGDSALYLCASSPGWGTSGSEQFFGPGTRLTVL.

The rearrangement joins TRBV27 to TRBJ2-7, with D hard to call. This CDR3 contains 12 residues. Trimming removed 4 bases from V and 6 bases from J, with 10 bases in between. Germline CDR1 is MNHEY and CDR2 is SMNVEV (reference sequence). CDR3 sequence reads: CASSYLNGEQYF. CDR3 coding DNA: TGTGCCAGCAGTTACCTGAACGGCGAGCAGTACTTC.

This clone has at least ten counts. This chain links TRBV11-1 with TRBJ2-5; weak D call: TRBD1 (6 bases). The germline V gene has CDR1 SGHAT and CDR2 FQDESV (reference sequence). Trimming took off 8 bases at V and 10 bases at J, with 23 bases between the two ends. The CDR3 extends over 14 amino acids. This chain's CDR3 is CASAPRGATSVQYF. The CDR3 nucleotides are TGTGCCAGCGCCCCCAGGGGAGCGACGTCCGTCCAGTACTTC.

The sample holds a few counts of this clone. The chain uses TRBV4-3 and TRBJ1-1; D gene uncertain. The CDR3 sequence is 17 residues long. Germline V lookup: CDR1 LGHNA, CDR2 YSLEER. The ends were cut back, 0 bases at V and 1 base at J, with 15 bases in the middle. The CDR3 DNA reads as TGCGCCAGCAGCCAAGACCTGTTGAGTTTGAGGAACACTGAAGCTTTCTTT. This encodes CASSQDLLSLRNTEAFF.

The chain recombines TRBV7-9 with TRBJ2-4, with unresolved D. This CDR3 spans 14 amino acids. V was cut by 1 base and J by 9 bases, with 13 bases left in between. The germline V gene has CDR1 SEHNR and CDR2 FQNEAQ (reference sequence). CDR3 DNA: TGTGCCAGCAGCTTAGAAGGCGCCGCAGGCATTCAGTACTTC. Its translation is CASSLEGAAGIQYF.

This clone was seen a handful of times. This CDR3 reads CASSVGTGNTGELFF. The CDR3, as DNA: TGTGCCAGCTCAGTCGGGACAGGGAACACCGGGGAGCTGTTTTTT. This chain links TRBV18 with TRBJ2-2; 8 bases line up with TRBD1. Germline V gene sequence: CDR1 KGHSH, CDR2 LQKENI. The CDR3 totals 15 residues. J gave up 1 base and V 5 bases, and 3 bases lay outside the gene matches.

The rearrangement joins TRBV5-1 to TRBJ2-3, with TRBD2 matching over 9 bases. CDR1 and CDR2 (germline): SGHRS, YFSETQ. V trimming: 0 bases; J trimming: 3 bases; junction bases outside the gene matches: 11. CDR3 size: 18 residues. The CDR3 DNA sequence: TGCGCCAGCAGCTTGGAACCAGCGGGGGGAGGTCAGACAGATACGCAGTATTTT. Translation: CASSLEPAGGGQTDTQYF. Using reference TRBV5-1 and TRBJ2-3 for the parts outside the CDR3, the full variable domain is KAGVTQTPRYLIKTRGQQVTLSCSPISGHRSVSWYQQTPGQGLQFLFEYFSETQRNKGNFPGRFSGRQFSNSRSEMNVSTLELGDSALYLCASSLEPAGGGQTDTQYFGPGTRLTVL.

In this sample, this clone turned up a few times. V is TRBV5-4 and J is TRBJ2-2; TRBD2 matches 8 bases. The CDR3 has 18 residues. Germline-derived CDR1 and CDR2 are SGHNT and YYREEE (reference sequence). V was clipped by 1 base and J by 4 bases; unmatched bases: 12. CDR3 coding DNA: TGTGCCAGCAGCTTGTACGGGGGTCCGGGAGGGGGCACCGGGGAGCTGTTTTTT. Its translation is CASSLYGGPGGGTGELFF.

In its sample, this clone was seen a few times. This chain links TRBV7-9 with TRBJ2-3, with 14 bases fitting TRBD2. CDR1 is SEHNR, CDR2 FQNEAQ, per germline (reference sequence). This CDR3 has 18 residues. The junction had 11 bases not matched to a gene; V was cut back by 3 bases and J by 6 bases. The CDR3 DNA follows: TGTGCCAGCAGCTTTGGGACTAGCGGGAGAAGGAAGGGGGATACGCAGTATTTT. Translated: CASSFGTSGRRKGDTQYF.

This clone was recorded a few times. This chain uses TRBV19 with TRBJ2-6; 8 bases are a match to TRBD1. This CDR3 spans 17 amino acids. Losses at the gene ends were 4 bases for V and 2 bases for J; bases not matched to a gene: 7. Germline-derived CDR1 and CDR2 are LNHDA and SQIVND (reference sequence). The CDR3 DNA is TGTGCCAGTAGTACCAGACAGGGGTTGGCTGGGGCCAACGTCCTGACTTTC. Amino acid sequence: CASSTRQGLAGANVLTF.

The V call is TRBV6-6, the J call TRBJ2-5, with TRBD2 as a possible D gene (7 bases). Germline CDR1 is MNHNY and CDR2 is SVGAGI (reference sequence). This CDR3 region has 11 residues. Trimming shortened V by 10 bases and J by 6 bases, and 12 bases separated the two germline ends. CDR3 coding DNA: TGTGCCATAGGGGGGGGTAAGACCCAGTACTTC. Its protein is CAIGGGKTQYF.

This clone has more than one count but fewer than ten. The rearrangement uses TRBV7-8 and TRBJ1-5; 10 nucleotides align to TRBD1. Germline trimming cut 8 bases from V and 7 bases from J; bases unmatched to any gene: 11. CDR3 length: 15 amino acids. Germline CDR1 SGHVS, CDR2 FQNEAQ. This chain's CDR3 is CASLPGTGDLQPQHF. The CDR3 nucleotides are TGTGCCAGCCTACCCGGGACAGGGGATCTCCAGCCCCAGCATTTT.

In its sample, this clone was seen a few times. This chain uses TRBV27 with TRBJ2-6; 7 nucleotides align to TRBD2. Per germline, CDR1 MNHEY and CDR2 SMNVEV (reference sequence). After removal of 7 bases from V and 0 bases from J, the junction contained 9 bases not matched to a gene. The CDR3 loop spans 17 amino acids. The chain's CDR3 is CASTPAGPFSGANVLTF. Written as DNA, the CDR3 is TGTGCCAGCACCCCAGCGGGACCATTCTCTGGGGCCAACGTCCTGACTTTC.